A single sample is the source of the 2 T cell receptor beta chains below, sequenced in a study of T cell changes during pregnancy in multiple sclerosis. Libraries were prepared by immunoSEQ multiplex PCR; TCRdb keeps only in-frame clonotypes and omits some of them. The sample shows roughly 89,000 clones, roughly 91% of them seen only once. The starting material was peripheral blood, obtained in the first trimester of pregnancy. These receptors were obtained from a female donor with multiple sclerosis, enrolled in a pregnancy study.

This clone showed up just once. This chain joins TRBV6-1 and TRBJ1-1; weak D call: TRBD1 (6 bases). The CDR3 is made up of 16 amino acids. Germline CDR1 MNHNS, CDR2 SASEGT. Trimming left V 2 bases short and J 6 bases short, with 19 bases between. In DNA, the CDR3 is TGTGCCAGCAGTGAAAATTGGGGAGGGGCAGGGGCTGAAGCTTTCTTT. Translating it yields CASSENWGGAGAEAFF.

The CDR3 coding sequence is TGTGCCAGTAGTATAGATCTAAAGACCCAGTACTTC. This codes for CASSIDLKTQYF. J is TRBJ2-5 and V is TRBV19; D uncertain. Trimming cost V 0 bases and J 6 bases, with 5 bases left between them. Looked up from germline, CDR1 is LNHDA and CDR2 is SQIVND (reference sequence). The CDR3 length is 12 residues.